This T cell receptor beta chain emerged from a study of identical twins. Study-wide results and caveats: Out-of-frame TCR alpha sharing observed in monozygotic twins exceeded model estimates. Invariant populations such as MAIT and iNKT cells could partly muddle zero-insertion analyses.

A template switching step contributed a universal primer site, while unique molecular identifiers were present in the cDNA. TCRdb itself ran the 5' RACE reads through MiXCR, one entry per CDR3 protein. The sample gives over 600,000 distinct CDR3 sequences, 21% of which show up once; 4% to 5.5% is in the top ten. In the case of this clonotype: Its antigen is undetermined.

In germline, CDR1 is DFQATT, CDR2 SNEGSKA (reference sequence). This CDR3 is built from 13 residues. V was pared by 0 bases and J by 3 bases, with 7 bases between. The data were also submitted as part of a second study, on T cells expressing NK-cell markers. From that study: Out of eight donors sequenced, seven tested HCMV-seropositive and the remaining one seronegative.

This sequence originates from a woman between 18 and 29 years old in good health. V and J are TRBV20-1 and TRBJ2-3; D gene unclear. The specimen sequenced was PBMCs. DNA for the CDR3: TGCAGTGCTAGAGATCTACCGACAGATACGCAGTATTTT. This translates into CSARDLPTDTQYF.